This T cell receptor (beta chain) came from a study of cytomegalovirus exposure and HLA in healthy donors. Worth noting for this clone: The antigen remains undetermined.

Study-level results: The classifier reportedly diagnosed cytomegalovirus status with high specificity and sensitivity. In a later analysis, donors in an Asian-associated ancestry cluster reportedly had fewer N-insertions in productive TCRs than the cohort mean. Available immune exposure information was restricted to CMV serostatus only. HLA allele associations emerged for under 20,000 TCR beta sequences in a later analysis, at 0.05 false discovery rate.

PCR employed 60 Vbeta and 13 Jbeta primers. The data were produced by immunoSEQ multiplex PCR, yet TCRdb's version contains in-frame clones alone and is incomplete. There are over 100,000 clones in the sample; around 84% occur only once, and 3% to 4% lies in the top ten. This CDR3 contains 15 residues. The germline gives CDR1 LGHNA, CDR2 YNFKEQ. The germline V and J ends were trimmed by 0 bases and 14 bases, with 22 bases remaining between them. The sequenced sample was PBMCs. The genes are TRBV4-2 and TRBJ1-1; weak D call: TRBD1 (6 bases). This receptor was taken from a woman in her 30s in good health and CMV-seropositive. The DNA for the CDR3 is TGTGCCAGCAGCCAAGATGCGAGACAGGCGAGACTACCCTTCTTT. As protein: CASSQDARQARLPFF.